These 15 T cell receptor beta chains originate from one sample sequenced in a study of response to subunit inactivated influenza vaccine. TCRdb reprocessed the RT-PCR reads with MiXCR, giving one entry per CDR3 protein. The repertoire consists of about 650,000 distinct CDR3 sequences, with around 13% occurring once and the leading ten covering about 7.6%. This specimen consisted of PBMCs from blood, obtained around 14 days before vaccination. The receptors stem from a man aged 50 or older who received an inactivated influenza vaccine.

This clonotype has at least ten counts. The rearrangement links TRBV29-1 to TRBJ2-1; 16 bases line up with TRBD2. Losses at the gene ends were 7 bases for V and 9 bases for J; bases not matched to a gene: 15. This CDR3 comprises 17 residues. CDR1 is SQVTM, CDR2 ANQGSEA, per germline. The CDR3 nucleotides read TGCAGCGCTCCCTCCCCAATGGGACTAGCGGGAGGGCGTGAGCAGTTCTTC. It is translated as CSAPSPMGLAGGREQFF.

The chain uses TRBV20-1 and TRBJ1-5; D unclear. Germline loops: CDR1 DFQATT, CDR2 SNEGSKA (reference sequence). Trimming removed 2 bases at V and 0 bases at J, with 17 bases between. CDR3 length: 17 residues. CDR3 sequence: CSARRPGLALSNQPQHF. The CDR3, as DNA: TGCAGTGCTAGACGACCTGGGCTGGCTCTTAGCAATCAGCCCCAGCATTTT.

This clonotype has a handful of counts. The chain is built from TRBV28 and TRBJ1-1; no reliable D call. The germline V gene encodes CDR1 MDHEN and CDR2 SYDVKM. With 10 bases removed from V and 9 bases from J, the gap between germline ends came to 18 bases. The CDR3 length is 12 residues. The CDR3 loop reads CAIFRGRSKAFF. CDR3 nucleotide sequence: TGTGCCATCTTCAGAGGGCGGAGCAAAGCTTTCTTT.

The CDR3 sequence is CASSYGLAGQPQHF. In DNA, the CDR3 is TGTGCCAGCAGTTACGGGCTAGCGGGGCAGCCCCAGCATTTT. This chain connects TRBV6-2 or TRBV6-3 to TRBJ1-5; D gene unclear. V was cut by 2 bases and J by 7 bases, with 12 bases left in between. The CDR3 runs 14 residues. Germline CDR1 reads MNHEY; CDR2 reads SVGEGT.

The rearrangement links TRBV4-3 to TRBJ2-2; 9 nucleotides match TRBD1. The CDR3 loop spans 18 amino acids. V lost 0 bases to trimming and J lost 3 bases; unmatched junction nucleotides: 8. The germline gives CDR1 LGHNA, CDR2 YSLEER. The CDR3 reads CASSQELDRGRHTGELFF. In DNA, the CDR3 is TGCGCCAGCAGCCAAGAATTGGACAGGGGCCGTCACACCGGGGAGCTGTTTTTT.

The genes are TRBV28 and TRBJ1-2; 9 bases are a match to TRBD1. The germline gives CDR1 MDHEN, CDR2 SYDVKM. With V trimmed by 4 bases and J by 6 bases, 6 bases remained unmatched. This CDR3 spans 14 amino acids. CDR3 sequence reads: CASSSVRQGDGYTF. The CDR3 region has the DNA TGTGCCAGCAGTTCTGTGAGACAGGGGGATGGCTACACCTTC.

This clonotype has more than one count but fewer than ten. The chain combines TRBV19 with TRBJ2-7; no reliable D call. V was clipped by 3 bases and J by 3 bases, with 9 bases between them. Germline V gives CDR1 LNHDA, CDR2 SQIVND (reference sequence). CDR3 length: 13 residues. CDR3 coding DNA: TGTGCCAGTAGTATTGACCTTTACTACGAGCAGTACTTC. Protein product: CASSIDLYYEQYF.

This clonotype appeared a few times. The V gene is TRBV7-8, the J gene TRBJ2-7; TRBD2 agrees at 10 bases. The V and J ends lost 1 base and 4 bases, in that order; junction bases with no gene match: 7. Germline V gene sequence: CDR1 SGHVS, CDR2 FQNEAQ. This CDR3 comprises 16 residues. In DNA form, the CDR3 reads TGTGCCAGCAGCTTAGTGGGGCTAGCGGGGGAGTACGAGCAGTACTTC. It codes for CASSLVGLAGEYEQYF.

This clonotype was detected a few times. The CDR3 DNA reads as TGCAGCGTTGATGTTGGACAGGTCCAAGAGACCCAGTACTTC. Translating gives CSVDVGQVQETQYF. V and J are TRBV29-1 and TRBJ2-5; TRBD1 aligns across 7 bases. From germline, CDR1 is SQVTM and CDR2 ANQGSEA. The CDR3 is 14 amino acids. The trim removed 3 bases at V and 1 base at J, leaving 5 bases unmatched.

The V and J genes are TRBV9 and TRBJ2-3; D is uncertain. The length of the CDR3 is 14 residues. The ends were cut back, 0 bases at V and 5 bases at J, with 10 bases in the middle. The germline CDR1 and CDR2 sequences are SGDLS and YYNGEE. This chain's CDR3 is CASSVATRKDTQYF. The CDR3 DNA sequence: TGTGCCAGCAGCGTAGCTACAAGAAAAGATACGCAGTATTTT. The variable domain in full, with the rest retrieved from reference TRBV9 and TRBJ2-3, is DSGVTQTPKHLITATGQRVTLRCSPRSGDLSVYWYQQSLDQGLQFLIQYYNGEERAKGNILERFSAQQFPDLHSELNLSSLELGDSALYFCASSVATRKDTQYFGPGTRLTVL.

CDR3 coding DNA: TGCGCCAGCAGCATCGTAGCGGGAGACGGCAATGAGCAGTTCTTC. Its protein is CASSIVAGDGNEQFF. The chain employs TRBV5-1 and TRBJ2-1; TRBD2 agrees at 9 bases. This CDR3 is built from 15 residues. Germline V gene lookup returns CDR1 SGHRS and CDR2 YFSETQ. With 4 bases clipped from V and 6 bases from J, the junction kept 8 bases outside the gene matches.

Here the CDR3 DNA reads TGTGCCAGCAGCCCTCCGACGGGACAGGCTGCCGAGCAGTACTTC. It is translated as CASSPPTGQAAEQYF. The chain combines TRBV7-9 with TRBJ2-7; 8 nucleotides align to TRBD1. This CDR3 has 15 residues. Trimming removed 5 bases from V and 6 bases from J; junction bases left unmatched: 12. CDR1 is SEHNR, CDR2 FQNEAQ, per germline (reference sequence).

This CDR3 reads CASSLGTSGRAADTQYF. The CDR3 DNA follows: TGTGCCAGCAGTCTCGGGACTAGCGGGAGGGCCGCAGATACGCAGTATTTT. The rearrangement links TRBV27 to TRBJ2-3; 16 nucleotides agree with TRBD2. With V trimmed by 5 bases and J by 4 bases, 6 bases remained unmatched. CDR1 and CDR2 (germline): MNHEY, SMNVEV (reference sequence). This CDR3 has 17 residues.

This clonotype was counted only a few times. J is TRBJ2-7 and V is TRBV6-1; tentatively, D is TRBD1 (6 bases). Trimming shortened V by 7 bases and J by 3 bases, and 31 bases separated the two germline ends. CDR1 and CDR2 (germline): MNHNS, SASEGT. This CDR3 is 19 amino acids long. CDR3 protein: CASKPPSGANDPRGYEQYF. The CDR3 region has the DNA TGTGCCAGCAAACCTCCCTCAGGGGCTAACGATCCCAGGGGCTACGAGCAGTACTTC.

This clonotype was seen at least ten times. This chain uses TRBV11-3 with TRBJ2-3; possibly TRBD2 for D (5 bases). Germline CDR1 and CDR2: SGHNT and YENEEA. The CDR3 has 14 residues. Trimming cost V 2 bases and J 6 bases, with 12 bases left between them. CDR3 region: CASSLHRGFDTQYF. For the CDR3, the DNA is TGTGCCAGCAGCTTACATAGAGGGTTTGATACGCAGTATTTT.